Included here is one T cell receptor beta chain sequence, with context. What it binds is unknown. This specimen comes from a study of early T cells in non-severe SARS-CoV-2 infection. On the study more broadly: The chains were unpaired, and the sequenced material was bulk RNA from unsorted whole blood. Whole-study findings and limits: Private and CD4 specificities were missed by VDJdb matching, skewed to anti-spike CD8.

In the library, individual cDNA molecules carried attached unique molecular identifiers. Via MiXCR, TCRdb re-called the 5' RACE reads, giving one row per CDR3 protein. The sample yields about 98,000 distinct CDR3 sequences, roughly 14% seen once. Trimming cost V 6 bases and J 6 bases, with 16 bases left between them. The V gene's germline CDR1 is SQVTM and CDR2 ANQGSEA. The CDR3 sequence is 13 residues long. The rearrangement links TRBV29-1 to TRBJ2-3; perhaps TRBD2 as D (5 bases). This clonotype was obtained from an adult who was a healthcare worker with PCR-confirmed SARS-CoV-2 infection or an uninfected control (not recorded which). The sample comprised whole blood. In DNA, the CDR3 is TGCAGCGTGGACGGGGTCGAGGGTGATACGCAGTATTTT. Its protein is CSVDGVEGDTQYF.